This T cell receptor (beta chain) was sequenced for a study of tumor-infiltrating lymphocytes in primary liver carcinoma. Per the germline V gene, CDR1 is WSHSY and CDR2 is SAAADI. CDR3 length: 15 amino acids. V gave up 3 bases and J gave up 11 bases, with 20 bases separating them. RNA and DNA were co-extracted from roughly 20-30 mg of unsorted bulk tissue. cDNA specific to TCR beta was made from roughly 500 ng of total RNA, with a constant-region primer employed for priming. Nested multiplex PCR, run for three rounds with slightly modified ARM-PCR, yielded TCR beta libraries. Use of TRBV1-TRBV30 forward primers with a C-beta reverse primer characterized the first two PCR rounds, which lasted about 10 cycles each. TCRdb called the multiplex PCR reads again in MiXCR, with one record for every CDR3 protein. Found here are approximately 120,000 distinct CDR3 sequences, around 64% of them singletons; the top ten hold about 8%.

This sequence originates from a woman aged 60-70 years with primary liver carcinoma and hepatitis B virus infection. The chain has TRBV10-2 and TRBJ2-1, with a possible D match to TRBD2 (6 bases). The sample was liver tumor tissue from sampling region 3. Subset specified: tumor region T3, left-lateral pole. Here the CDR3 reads CASSDVRGGQNKQFF. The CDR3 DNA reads TGCGCCAGCAGTGACGTTCGAGGAGGGCAGAATAAGCAGTTCTTC.